Below, 20 T cell receptor beta chains from the same sample are listed, as sequenced in a study of shared clonotypes between healthy human individuals. Measured with immunoSEQ multiplex PCR; TCRdb has only the in-frame clones, and not every one. The sample yields almost 700,000 clones, approximately 90% seen once. Terminally differentiated effector memory CD45RA+ cells were excluded from the naive CD8 cells, which were CD45RO-negative and positively selected for CCR7. Sequencing input: naive CD8+ T cells sorted from blood. The receptors originated from a man aged 25 to 40 in good health.

Of note for this clone: This sample includes further DNA sequences coding for the same CDR3. CDR3 sequence: CASSRDRGYEQYF. CDR3 coding DNA: TGTGCCAGCAGCCGGGACAGGGGCTACGAGCAGTACTTC. V and J are TRBV27 and TRBJ2-7, with 10 bases lining up with TRBD1. Unmatched junction bases numbered 2, after V lost 6 bases and J lost 3 bases. Germline-derived CDR1 and CDR2 are MNHEY and SMNVEV (reference sequence). The CDR3 sequence is 13 residues long.

In the case of this clone: The germline gene is not matched at one end of the junction; a read error may be the cause. The rearrangement joins TRBV7-2 to TRBJ2-2; D not certain. Germline CDR1 SGHTA, CDR2 FQGNSA. The CDR3 consists of 16 residues. Written as DNA, the CDR3 is TGTGCCAGCAGCTTACTCCCCGGGTCGAATACCGGGGAGCTGTTTTTT. It encodes CASSLLPGSNTGELFF.

The V and J genes are TRBV5-1 and TRBJ2-7; 8 nucleotides line up with TRBD2. The CDR3 sequence is 15 residues long. Losses at the gene ends were 4 bases for V and 0 bases for J; bases not matched to a gene: 6. Germline V CDR1 and CDR2: SGHRS, YFSETQ. CDR3 sequence (DNA): TGCGCCAGCAGCCGCGGGGGGCTGAGCTCCTACGAGCAGTACTTC. It codes for CASSRGGLSSYEQYF.

This clone was picked up a small number of times. Other nucleotide sequences in the sample specify the same CDR3. The CDR3 coding sequence is TGTGCCAGCAGCTTAGGACAGGGCAATCAGCCCCAGCATTTT. It specifies CASSLGQGNQPQHF. V usage is TRBV11-2 and J usage is TRBJ1-5, with a possible D match to TRBD1 (6 bases). Germline-derived CDR1 and CDR2 are SGHAT and FQNNGV. This CDR3 comprises 14 residues. The ends were cut back, 1 base at V and 2 bases at J, with 6 bases in the middle.

The chain couples TRBV27 to TRBJ2-1; D tentatively fits TRBD1 or TRBD2 (5 bases each). The V end was cut by 2 bases, the J end by 12 bases, with 17 bases between. The CDR3 has 14 residues. Germline CDR1 reads MNHEY; CDR2 reads SMNVEV (reference sequence). In nucleotides, the CDR3 is TGTGCCAGCAGTTTAGGGGGAATAAGGGACGGGCAGTTCTTC. Protein: CASSLGGIRDGQFF.

The chain joins TRBV19 to TRBJ2-7; 8 bases are shared with TRBD1. Germline V CDR1 and CDR2: LNHDA, SQIVND (reference sequence). The CDR3 loop spans 14 amino acids. The ends lost 4 bases at V and 5 bases at J; junction bases unmatched: 7. The CDR3 DNA reads as TGTGCCAGTAGTAGGGGTCAGGGGGCCCACGAGCAGTACTTC. Its translation is CASSRGQGAHEQYF.

The chain is built from TRBV19 and TRBJ2-7, with 7 bases matching TRBD1. J lost 3 bases, V lost 5 bases, and 10 bases had no gene match. CDR1 LNHDA and CDR2 SQIVND come from the germline V gene (reference sequence). This CDR3 region has 15 residues. The CDR3 spells CASSSTGTVLYEQYF. The CDR3 coding sequence is TGTGCCAGTAGTTCAACCGGGACAGTTCTCTACGAGCAGTACTTC.

This clone turned up a few times. The rearrangement uses TRBV28 and TRBJ2-7; D possibly uses TRBD1 or TRBD2 (5 bases each). V was cut by 3 bases and J by 1 base, with 22 bases left in between. The CDR3 consists of 18 residues. From germline, CDR1 is MDHEN and CDR2 SYDVKM. CDR3 protein: CASSFVAEGEFGSYEQYF. DNA for the CDR3: TGTGCCAGCAGTTTTGTTGCCGAAGGGGAGTTCGGTTCCTACGAGCAGTACTTC.

The V call is TRBV5-5, the J call TRBJ2-7, with TRBD1 matching 8 bases. The CDR3 length is 15 residues. The ends lost 1 base at V and 2 bases at J; junction bases unmatched: 5. Looked up from germline, CDR1 is SGHKS and CDR2 is YYEKEE (reference sequence). The CDR3 coding sequence is TGTGCCAGCAGCTTGTTTCGACAGGGGCCCTACGAGCAGTACTTC. Translating gives CASSLFRQGPYEQYF.

The rearrangement joins TRBV19 to TRBJ1-5, with TRBD1 as a possible D gene (6 bases). The CDR3 is 16 amino acids. Germline values: CDR1 LNHDA, CDR2 SQIVND (reference sequence). Trimming cost V 1 base and J 4 bases, with 14 bases left between them. CDR3 DNA: TGTGCCAGTAGTATAGGACCCGGGGGCAATAATCAGCCCCAGCATTTT. It codes for CASSIGPGGNNQPQHF.

The chain recombines TRBV7-9 with TRBJ2-5; D uncertain. Looked up from germline, CDR1 is SEHNR and CDR2 is FQNEAQ (reference sequence). The CDR3 is 11 amino acids. V lost 4 bases, J lost 5 bases, and 5 bases lay in between. As DNA, the CDR3 is TGTGCCAGCAGCTCCCCGGAGACCCAGTACTTC. Translation gives CASSSPETQYF.

This clone was picked up one time. This rearrangement joins TRBV2 to TRBJ2-1; D not resolved. The CDR3 length is 14 residues. Trimming took off 10 bases at V and 6 bases at J, with 19 bases between the two ends. CDR1 is SNHLY, CDR2 FYNNEI, per germline. The CDR3 bases are TGTGCCACCCGTAGTCCCTCGTCCGTCAATGAGCAGTTCTTC. It codes for CATRSPSSVNEQFF.

The chain uses TRBV28 and TRBJ2-7; possibly TRBD1 for D (5 bases). The V gene lost 6 bases and the J gene lost 0 bases, with 18 bases spanning the gap. The germline V gene has CDR1 MDHEN and CDR2 SYDVKM. The CDR3 extends over 16 amino acids. The CDR3 protein is CASSRSGPIPSYEQYF. The CDR3 DNA reads TGTGCCAGCAGCCGATCAGGGCCGATCCCCTCCTACGAGCAGTACTTC.

This chain connects TRBV6-1 to TRBJ2-7; D is perhaps TRBD2 (6 bases). Between the trimmed V and J ends, which lost 1 base and 2 bases, there was a span of 15 bases. This CDR3 is built from 16 residues. Germline CDR1 is MNHNS and CDR2 is SASEGT. CDR3 nucleotides: TGTGCCAGCAGTGAAGAAGGTAGCGGATTAACCTACGAGCAGTACTTC. The encoded protein is CASSEEGSGLTYEQYF.

V usage is TRBV2 and J usage is TRBJ2-1; 16 bases line up with TRBD2. CDR3 length equals 20 residues. The ends lost 6 bases at V and 3 bases at J; junction bases unmatched: 14. Germline CDR1 SNHLY, CDR2 FYNNEI. The CDR3: CASRGRPGTSGRGHYNEQFF. The CDR3, as DNA: TGTGCCAGCAGGGGACGACCGGGGACTAGCGGGAGGGGGCACTACAATGAGCAGTTCTTC.

This chain joins TRBV5-4 and TRBJ2-3; D is tentatively TRBD1 or TRBD2 (5 bases each). Germline V gives CDR1 SGHNT, CDR2 YYREEE (reference sequence). This CDR3 has 14 residues. V was shortened by 4 bases and J by 3 bases, with 12 bases between the two germline ends. The CDR3 region has the DNA TGTGCCAGCAGCCCGCTGGGGGTGACAGATACGCAGTATTTT. This sequence encodes CASSPLGVTDTQYF.

The DNA of the CDR3 is TGTGCCAGCAGTGAGATAGGTCGGACGGCTGGGGTCAATCAGCCCCAGCATTTT. It specifies CASSEIGRTAGVNQPQHF. The chain employs TRBV2 and TRBJ1-5; the D is unclear. Trimming removed 3 bases at V and 3 bases at J, with 21 bases between. Germline CDR1 SNHLY, CDR2 FYNNEI. This CDR3 contains 18 residues.

The chain is built from TRBV10-1 and TRBJ2-1; possibly TRBD1 or TRBD2 for D (5 bases each). This CDR3 contains 15 residues. Germline assignment: CDR1 WNHNN and CDR2 SYGVQD (reference sequence). With 7 bases removed from V and 5 bases from J, the gap between germline ends came to 18 bases. CDR3 region: CASTSGVEDNNEQFF. CDR3 coding DNA: TGCGCCAGCACCTCCGGGGTGGAGGACAACAATGAGCAGTTCTTC.

This rearrangement joins TRBV4-1 to TRBJ2-5, with D possibly TRBD2 on 6 matching bases. Looked up from germline, CDR1 is MGHRA and CDR2 is YSYEKL. Between the trimmed V and J ends, which lost 3 bases and 7 bases, there was a span of 27 bases. CDR3 length: 18 residues. The CDR3 is CASSHAGAGTGLVGTQYF. The CDR3 DNA follows: TGCGCCAGCAGCCATGCCGGCGCCGGGACTGGACTGGTTGGGACCCAGTACTTC.

Note on this clone: Additional DNA sequences in this sample encode the identical CDR3. The chain carries TRBV4-1 and TRBJ2-3; D is possibly TRBD2 (6 bases). The CDR3 is 15 residues long. CDR1 is MGHRA and CDR2 is YSYEKL in the germline V gene. Trimming took 2 bases from V and 0 from J, leaving 9 bases between them. This CDR3 reads CASSQFGSSTDTQYF. In DNA, the CDR3 is TGCGCCAGCAGCCAATTCGGGAGTAGCACAGATACGCAGTATTTT.